The 5 T cell receptor beta chains given below trace back to one sample, sequenced in a study of blood T cell repertoires in COVID-19. Repertoires were generated with immunoSEQ multiplex PCR, while TCRdb's copy carries only in-frame clones and drops some. Found here are 200,000 to 250,000 clones, less than 90% of them singletons; the top ten hold 2.6%. The sample consisted of PBMCs or T cells enriched from blood (not recorded which). These TCRs come from a woman between 25 and 40 years old who had recovered from COVID-19.

The chain couples TRBV6-5 to TRBJ1-1; no definite D call. V gave up 1 base and J gave up 1 base, with 7 bases separating them. The CDR3 contains 14 residues. Germline V CDR1 and CDR2: MNHEY, SVGAGI. CDR3 coding DNA: TGTGCCAGCAGTTACTGGCCCGAGAACACTGAAGCTTTCTTT. The encoded protein is CASSYWPENTEAFF.

V and J are TRBV11-2 and TRBJ2-5, with D maybe TRBD2 (6 bases). Between the trimmed V and J ends, which lost 2 bases and 2 bases, there was a span of 9 bases. The germline V gene has CDR1 SGHAT and CDR2 FQNNGV. This CDR3 spans 14 amino acids. The CDR3 protein is CASSLSSGQETQYF. CDR3 nucleotide sequence: TGTGCCAGCAGCTTATCGAGCGGGCAAGAGACCCAGTACTTC.

The CDR3 DNA is TGCGCCAGCAGCCAAGGCAGTGACAGGGCGGTCAATGAGCAGTTCTTC. Translated: CASSQGSDRAVNEQFF. This chain connects TRBV4-3 to TRBJ2-1, with 7 bases that match TRBD1. Germline CDR1 LGHNA, CDR2 YSLEER. The CDR3 length is 16 residues. V trimming: 1 base; J trimming: 6 bases; junction bases outside the gene matches: 9.

The chain combines TRBV7-2 with TRBJ2-3, with 11 bases aligning to TRBD2. V shed 7 bases, J shed 7 bases, and the junction held 13 bases outside the gene matches. Germline V gene sequence: CDR1 SGHTA, CDR2 FQGNSA. The CDR3 runs to 16 residues. Here the CDR3 reads CASNAITLAGVHTQYF. DNA of the CDR3: TGTGCCAGCAACGCTATCACACTAGCGGGGGTCCATACGCAGTATTTT.

The chain couples TRBV19 to TRBJ1-4, with TRBD1 as a possible D gene (6 bases). Per germline, CDR1 LNHDA and CDR2 SQIVND (reference sequence). V was cut by 5 bases and J by 4 bases, with 11 bases left in between. The CDR3 runs to 14 residues. CDR3 sequence reads: CASSSRGGNEKLFF. In DNA, the CDR3 is TGTGCCAGTAGTTCCAGGGGTGGTAATGAAAAACTGTTTTTT. Based on the CDR3 plus reference TRBV19 and TRBJ1-4, the full variable domain is DGGITQSPKYLFRKEGQNVTLSCEQNLNHDAMYWYRQDPGQGLRLIYYSQIVNDFQKGDIAEGYSVSREKKESFPLTVTSAQKNPTAFYLCASSSRGGNEKLFFGSGTQLSVL.